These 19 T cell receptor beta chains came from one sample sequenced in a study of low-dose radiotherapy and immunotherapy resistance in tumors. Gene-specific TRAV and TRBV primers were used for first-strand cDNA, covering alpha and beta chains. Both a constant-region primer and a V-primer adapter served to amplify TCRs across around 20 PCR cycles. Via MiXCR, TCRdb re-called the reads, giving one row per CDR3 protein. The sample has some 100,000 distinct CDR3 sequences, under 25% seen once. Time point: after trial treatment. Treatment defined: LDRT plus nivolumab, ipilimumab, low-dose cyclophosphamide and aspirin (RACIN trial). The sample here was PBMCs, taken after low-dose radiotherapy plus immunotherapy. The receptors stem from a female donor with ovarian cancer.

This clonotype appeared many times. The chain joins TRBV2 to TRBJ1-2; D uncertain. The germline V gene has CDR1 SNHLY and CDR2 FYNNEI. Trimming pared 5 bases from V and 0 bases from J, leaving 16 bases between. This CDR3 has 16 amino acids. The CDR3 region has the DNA TGTGCCAGCAGTATTCTTGATTCTGGAGCTAACTATGGCTACACCTTC. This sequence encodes CASSILDSGANYGYTF.

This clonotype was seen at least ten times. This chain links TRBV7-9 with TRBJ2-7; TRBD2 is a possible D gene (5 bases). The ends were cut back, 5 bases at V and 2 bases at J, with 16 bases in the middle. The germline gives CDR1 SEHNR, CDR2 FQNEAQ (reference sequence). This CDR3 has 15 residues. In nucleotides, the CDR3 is TGTGCCAGCAGCCATTTCCGGGATAGGCCCTACGAGCAGTACTTC. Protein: CASSHFRDRPYEQYF.

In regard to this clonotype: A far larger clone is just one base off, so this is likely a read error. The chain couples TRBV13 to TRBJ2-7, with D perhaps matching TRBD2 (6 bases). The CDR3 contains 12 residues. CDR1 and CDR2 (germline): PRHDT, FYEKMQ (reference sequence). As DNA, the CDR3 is TGTGTCAGCAGCGGGCTGGGCTACGAGCAGTACTTC. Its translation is CVSSGLGYEQYF.

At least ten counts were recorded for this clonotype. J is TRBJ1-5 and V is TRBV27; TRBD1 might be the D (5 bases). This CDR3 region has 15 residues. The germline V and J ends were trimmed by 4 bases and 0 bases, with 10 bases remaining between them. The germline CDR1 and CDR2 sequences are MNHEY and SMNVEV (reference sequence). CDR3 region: CASSWVRGSNQPQHF. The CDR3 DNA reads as TGTGCCAGCAGTTGGGTTAGGGGTAGCAATCAGCCCCAGCATTTT.

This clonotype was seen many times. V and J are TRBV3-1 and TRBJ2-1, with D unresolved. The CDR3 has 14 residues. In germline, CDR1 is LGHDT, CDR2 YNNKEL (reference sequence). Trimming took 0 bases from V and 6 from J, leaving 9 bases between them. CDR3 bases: TGTGCCAGCAGCCAAGACCTGGTCTCCAATGAGCAGTTCTTC. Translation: CASSQDLVSNEQFF.

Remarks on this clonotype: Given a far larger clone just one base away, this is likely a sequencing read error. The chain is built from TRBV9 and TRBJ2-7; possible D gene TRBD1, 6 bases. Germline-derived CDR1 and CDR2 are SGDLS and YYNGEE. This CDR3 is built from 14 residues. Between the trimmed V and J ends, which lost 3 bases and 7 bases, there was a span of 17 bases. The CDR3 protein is CASSGGLKGYEQYF. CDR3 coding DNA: TGTGCCAGCAGCGGGGGGCTAAAGGGGTATGAGCAGTACTTC.

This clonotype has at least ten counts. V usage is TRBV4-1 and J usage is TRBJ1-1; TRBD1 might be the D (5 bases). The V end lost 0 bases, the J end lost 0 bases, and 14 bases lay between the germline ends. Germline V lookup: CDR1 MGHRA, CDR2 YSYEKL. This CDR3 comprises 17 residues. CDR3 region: CASSQDGGYSMNTEAFF. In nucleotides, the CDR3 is TGCGCCAGCAGCCAAGACGGGGGATACTCGATGAACACTGAAGCTTTCTTT.

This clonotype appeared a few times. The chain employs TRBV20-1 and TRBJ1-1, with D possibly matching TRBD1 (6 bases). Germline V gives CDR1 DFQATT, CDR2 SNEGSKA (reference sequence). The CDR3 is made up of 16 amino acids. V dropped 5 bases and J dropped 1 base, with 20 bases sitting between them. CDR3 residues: CSAGRRGTPRNTEAFF. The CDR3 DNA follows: TGCAGTGCTGGGAGACGCGGGACACCCCGGAACACTGAAGCTTTCTTT.

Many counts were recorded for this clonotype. The CDR3 is CASSLREGQYF. CDR3 bases: TGTGCCAGCAGCTTAAGGGAAGGGCAGTATTTT. The V call is TRBV7-2, the J call TRBJ2-3; D not certain. Deletions cut 2 bases from V and 11 bases from J, with 8 bases between. The V gene's germline CDR1 is SGHTA and CDR2 FQGNSA. This CDR3 comprises 11 residues.

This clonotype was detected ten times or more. CDR3 nucleotide sequence: TGTGCCAGTATCCGAGGGCGGAACACCGGGGAGCTGTTTTTT. It translates to CASIRGRNTGELFF. V gene TRBV19 combines with J gene TRBJ2-2; perhaps TRBD2 as D (5 bases). V shed 7 bases and J shed 1 base, with 10 bases lying between them. CDR3 length: 14 amino acids. From germline, CDR1 is LNHDA and CDR2 SQIVND (reference sequence). The complete variable domain, with remaining parts taken from reference TRBV19 and TRBJ2-2, reads DGGITQSPKYLFRKEGQNVTLSCEQNLNHDAMYWYRQDPGQGLRLIYYSQIVNDFQKGDIAEGYSVSREKKESFPLTVTSAQKNPTAFYLCASIRGRNTGELFFGEGSRLTVL.

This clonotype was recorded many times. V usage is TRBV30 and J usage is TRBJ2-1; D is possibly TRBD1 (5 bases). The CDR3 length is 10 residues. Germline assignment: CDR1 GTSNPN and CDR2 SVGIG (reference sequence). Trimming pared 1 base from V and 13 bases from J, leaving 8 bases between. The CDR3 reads CAWSATVQFF. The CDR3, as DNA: TGTGCCTGGAGTGCGACAGTCCAGTTCTTC.

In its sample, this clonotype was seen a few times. The CDR3 region has the DNA TGTGCCACCAGTGATTCCGGAGACCGGACTGAAGCTTTCTTT. Its translation: CATSDSGDRTEAFF. The chain has TRBV24-1 and TRBJ1-1; no firm D call. With 2 bases removed from V and 5 bases from J, the gap between germline ends came to 11 bases. Germline V gives CDR1 KGHDR, CDR2 SFDVKD. The CDR3 loop spans 14 amino acids.

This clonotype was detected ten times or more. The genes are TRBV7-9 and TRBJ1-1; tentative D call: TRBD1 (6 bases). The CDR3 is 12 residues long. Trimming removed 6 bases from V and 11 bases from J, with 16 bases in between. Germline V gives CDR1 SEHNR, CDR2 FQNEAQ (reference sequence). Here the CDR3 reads CASRRDNERAFF. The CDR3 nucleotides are TGTGCCAGCAGACGGGACAATGAGAGGGCTTTCTTT.

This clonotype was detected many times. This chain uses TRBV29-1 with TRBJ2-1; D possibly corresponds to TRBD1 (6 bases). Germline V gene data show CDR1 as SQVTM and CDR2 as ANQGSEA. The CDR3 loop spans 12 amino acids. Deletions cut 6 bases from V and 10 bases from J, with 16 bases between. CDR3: CSVRGWDGEQFF. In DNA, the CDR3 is TGCAGCGTGAGGGGGTGGGACGGCGAGCAGTTCTTC.

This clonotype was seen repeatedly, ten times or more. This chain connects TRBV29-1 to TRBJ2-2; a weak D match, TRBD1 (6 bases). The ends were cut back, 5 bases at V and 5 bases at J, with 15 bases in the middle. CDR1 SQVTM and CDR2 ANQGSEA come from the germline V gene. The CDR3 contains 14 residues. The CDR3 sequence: CSVNMGAVTGELFF. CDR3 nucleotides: TGCAGCGTTAACATGGGGGCAGTAACCGGGGAGCTGTTTTTT.

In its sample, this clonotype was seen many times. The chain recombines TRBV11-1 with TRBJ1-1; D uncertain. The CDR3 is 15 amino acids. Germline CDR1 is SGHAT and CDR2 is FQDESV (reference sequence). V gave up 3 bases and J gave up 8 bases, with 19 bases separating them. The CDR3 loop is CASSFRIEGGQEAFF. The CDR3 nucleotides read TGTGCCAGCAGCTTTAGAATTGAGGGCGGGCAAGAAGCTTTCTTT.

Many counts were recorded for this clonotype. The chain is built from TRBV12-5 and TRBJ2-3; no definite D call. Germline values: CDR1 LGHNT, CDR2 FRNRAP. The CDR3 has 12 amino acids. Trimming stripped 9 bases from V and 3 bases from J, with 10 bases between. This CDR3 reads CASQTWTDTQYF. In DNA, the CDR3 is TGTGCTAGCCAGACGTGGACAGATACGCAGTATTTT.

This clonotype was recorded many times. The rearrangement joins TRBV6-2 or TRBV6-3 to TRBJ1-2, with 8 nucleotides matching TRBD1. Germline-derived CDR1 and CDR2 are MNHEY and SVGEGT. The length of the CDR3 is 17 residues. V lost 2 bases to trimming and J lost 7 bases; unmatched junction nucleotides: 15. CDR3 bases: TGTGCCAGCAGTTACGGAGGACAGGGAGGCATGGCAGTTGGCTACACCTTC. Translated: CASSYGGQGGMAVGYTF.

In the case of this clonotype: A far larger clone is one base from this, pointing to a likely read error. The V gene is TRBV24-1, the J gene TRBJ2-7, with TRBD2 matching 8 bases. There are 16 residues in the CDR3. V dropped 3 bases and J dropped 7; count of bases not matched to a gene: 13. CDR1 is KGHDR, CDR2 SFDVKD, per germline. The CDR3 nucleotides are TGTGCCACCAGTGATCCCAGCGGGAGCTCCTACAATGAGCAGTACTTC. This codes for CATSDPSGSSYNEQYF.